Listed below are T cell receptor beta chains from one sample, sequenced in a study of blood T cell repertoires in COVID-19. This table comes from immunoSEQ multiplex PCR, and its TCRdb copy is limited to in-frame clones, with some not included. The sample holds about 300,000 clones, approximately 85% seen once. The sample comprised PBMCs or T cells enriched from blood (not recorded which). These receptors were taken from a man aged 30 to 45 who had recovered from COVID-19. Each CDR3 is given with its conserved first and last residue. The D gene is left open where the match is weak. A clone size is listed for some rows: how often the clone was seen (once, few, many), or a class if it is expanded.

d_call: TRBD1; clone_size: .; j_call: TRBJ1-5; v_call: TRBV6-5; cdr3_nt: TGTGCCAGCAAACCCCCGGGACAGGGCGGTCAGCCCCAGCATTTT; cdr3_aa: CASKPPGQGGQPQHF
d_call: .; clone_size: .; j_call: TRBJ1-3; v_call: TRBV7-9; cdr3_nt: TGTGCCAGCAGCTCACCGCGGAGCCCTGGAAACACCATATATTTT; cdr3_aa: CASSSPRSPGNTIYF
d_call: TRBD1; clone_size: .; j_call: TRBJ1-1; v_call: TRBV5-6; cdr3_nt: TGTGCCAGCAGCTTTAGGGGGCGAACTGAAGCTTTCTTT; cdr3_aa: CASSFRGRTEAFF
d_call: .; clone_size: .; j_call: TRBJ1-5; v_call: TRBV6-2/TRBV6-3; cdr3_nt: TGTGCCAGCAGTCCGAGGCAGGGGAACAATCAGCCCCAGCATTTT; cdr3_aa: CASSPRQGNNQPQHF
d_call: .; clone_size: few; j_call: TRBJ2-6; v_call: TRBV7-6; cdr3_nt: TGTGCCAGCAGCTTCGCACAGGGCAACGTCCTGACTTTC; cdr3_aa: CASSFAQGNVLTF
d_call: .; clone_size: once; j_call: TRBJ2-1; v_call: TRBV2; cdr3_nt: TGTGCCAGCAGTGCAGGACAGACGGATGAGCAGTTCTTC; cdr3_aa: CASSAGQTDEQFF
d_call: TRBD2; clone_size: .; j_call: TRBJ2-3; v_call: TRBV6-2/TRBV6-3; cdr3_nt: TGTGCCAGCAGTTACGGACTAGCGGTTACCGATACGCAGTATTTT; cdr3_aa: CASSYGLAVTDTQYF
d_call: .; clone_size: .; j_call: TRBJ1-1; v_call: TRBV18; cdr3_nt: TGTGCCAGCTCACCGCCCCTGGGGGGGTGGAACACTGAAGCTTTCTTT; cdr3_aa: CASSPPLGGWNTEAFF
d_call: .; clone_size: .; j_call: TRBJ1-1; v_call: TRBV15; cdr3_nt: TGTGCCACCAGCAGAGAGTTACCAGTCATTGAAGCTTTCTTT; cdr3_aa: CATSRELPVIEAFF
d_call: .; clone_size: few; j_call: TRBJ1-3; v_call: TRBV16; cdr3_nt: TGTGCCAGCAGCCAATCTTCGCCGAGCTCTGGAAACACCATATATTTT; cdr3_aa: CASSQSSPSSGNTIYF
d_call: TRBD1; clone_size: .; j_call: TRBJ2-3; v_call: TRBV7-9; cdr3_nt: TGTGCCAGCAGCGATGACAGGGAAGAAGATACGCAGTATTTT; cdr3_aa: CASSDDREEDTQYF
d_call: .; clone_size: .; j_call: TRBJ2-2; v_call: TRBV7-3; cdr3_nt: TGTGCCAGCAGCTCAGCTAGGACGGGGACTGGGGAGCTGTTTTTT; cdr3_aa: CASSSARTGTGELFF
d_call: .; clone_size: .; j_call: TRBJ2-2; v_call: TRBV30; cdr3_nt: TGTGCCTGGAGTGTACGGGGGGCCCTGGCCGGGGAGCTGTTTTTT; cdr3_aa: CAWSVRGALAGELFF
d_call: .; clone_size: .; j_call: TRBJ1-6; v_call: TRBV19; cdr3_nt: TGTGCCAGCACCTCCCGGGACGGAGGAAGGGGGTATAATTCACCCCTCCACTTT; cdr3_aa: CASTSRDGGRGYNSPLHF
d_call: TRBD2; clone_size: .; j_call: TRBJ2-5; v_call: TRBV5-1; cdr3_nt: TGCGCCAGCAGCTTGGGGGCGGGGGGCCACTACCAAGAGACCCAGTACTTC; cdr3_aa: CASSLGAGGHYQETQYF
d_call: .; clone_size: .; j_call: TRBJ1-1; v_call: TRBV19; cdr3_nt: TGTGCCAGTCAGCCCAGGGCTGATGAAGCTTTCTTT; cdr3_aa: CASQPRADEAFF
d_call: .; clone_size: .; j_call: TRBJ2-7; v_call: TRBV19; cdr3_nt: TGTGCCAGTACCACAGGGTACGAGCAGTACTTC; cdr3_aa: CASTTGYEQYF
d_call: TRBD1; clone_size: .; j_call: TRBJ2-2; v_call: TRBV25-1; cdr3_nt: TGTGCCAGCAGTGACAAGAACAGGACAGGGGAAGAGCTTGGGGAGCTGTTTTTT; cdr3_aa: CASSDKNRTGEELGELFF
d_call: .; clone_size: .; j_call: TRBJ1-5; v_call: TRBV30; cdr3_nt: TGTGCCTGGAGTTCAGCGGACGGGACACACAATCAGCCCCAGCATTTT; cdr3_aa: CAWSSADGTHNQPQHF